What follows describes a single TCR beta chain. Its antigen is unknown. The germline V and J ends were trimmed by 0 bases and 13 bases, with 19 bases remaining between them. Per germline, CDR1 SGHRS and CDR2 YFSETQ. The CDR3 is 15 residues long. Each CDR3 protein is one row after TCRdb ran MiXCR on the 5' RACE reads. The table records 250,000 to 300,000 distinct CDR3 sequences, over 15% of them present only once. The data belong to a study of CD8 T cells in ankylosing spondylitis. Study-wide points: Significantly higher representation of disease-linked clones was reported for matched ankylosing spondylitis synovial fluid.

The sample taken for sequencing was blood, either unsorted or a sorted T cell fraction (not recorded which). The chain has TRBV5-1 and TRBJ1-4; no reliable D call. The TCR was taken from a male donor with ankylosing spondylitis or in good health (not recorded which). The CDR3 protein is CASSLEGLVMNRLFF. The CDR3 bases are TGCGCCAGCAGCTTGGAAGGGTTGGTGATGAATAGACTGTTTTTT.